This T cell receptor beta chain emerged from a study of T cell responses to AZD1222 COVID-19 vaccine. About the research overall: Second doses at about 4 or about 12 weeks were pooled. Broader study findings: There were mostly white British donors and more females than males, and clonal diversity was possibly underestimated. Close to half of all spike-specific TCRs reportedly target regions of the variants that are unmutated.

CDR3 length equals 14 residues. V was trimmed by 2 bases and J by 9 bases, leaving 16 bases between them. The germline V gene has CDR1 LNHNV and CDR2 YYDKDF (reference sequence). Comments on this clone: The antigen remains unidentified.

Data came from immunoSEQ multiplex PCR; TCRdb stores just in-frame clones and leaves some out. The table has some 100,000 clones, 85% to 90% seen once. This specimen was peripheral blood, taken on day 0 of AZD1222 vaccination. The TCR sequence derives from an adult in good health. The V and J genes are TRBV15 and TRBJ1-1, with D unclear. CDR3 amino acids: CATSRSTEVFKAFF. CDR3 DNA: TGTGCCACCAGCAGATCCACGGAGGTATTTAAAGCTTTCTTT.